The 19 T cell receptor beta chains below come from one sample, sequenced in a study of human thymus T cells (TCRdb year 2020). Thymus tissue was collected as surgical resects that were removed during corrective cardiac surgery. The method was the immunoSEQ multiplex PCR assay. TCRdb carries this immuneACCESS record with in-frame sequences only. Its versions omit some clonotypes, under half of them owing to an unresolved V gene in the studies checked, with the rest unexplained. This sample has some 130,000 clones in its table, and just under 95% of those were observed once. The biggest ten clones account for 0.024% of the sample. Sequenced input: thymus tissue. Source of these receptors: a boy under three years old with a congenital heart defect but otherwise immunologically healthy.

The V and J genes are TRBV10-1 and TRBJ2-7; no firm D call. CDR3 size: 15 residues. CDR1 is WNHNN and CDR2 is SYGVQD in the germline V gene (reference sequence). Trimming took 2 bases from V and 0 from J, leaving 11 bases between them. As DNA, the CDR3 is TGCGCCAGCAGTGAGGGCGGAACCAGCTCCTACGAGCAGTACTTC. It codes for CASSEGGTSSYEQYF.

This chain uses TRBV7-9 with TRBJ2-5; 10 positions agree with TRBD2. This CDR3 comprises 13 residues. The junction had 3 bases not matched to a gene; V was cut back by 6 bases and J by 5 bases. The germline V gene has CDR1 SEHNR and CDR2 FQNEAQ (reference sequence). CDR3 loop: CASRLAGDETQYF. The CDR3 DNA sequence: TGTGCCAGCAGGCTAGCGGGGGATGAGACCCAGTACTTC.

The V gene is TRBV4-2, the J gene TRBJ1-3, with D unclear. Trimming took 0 bases from V and 0 from J, leaving 12 bases between them. Germline CDR1 and CDR2: LGHNA and YNFKEQ. The CDR3 runs to 17 residues. CDR3 loop: CASSQDPKVSSGNTIYF. CDR3 in DNA: TGTGCCAGCAGCCAAGATCCCAAGGTTAGCTCTGGAAACACCATATATTTT.

The genes are TRBV5-6 and TRBJ1-1; 9 bases align to TRBD1. The CDR3 covers 19 residues. Trimming removed 4 bases from V and 5 bases from J; junction bases left unmatched: 21. Germline CDR1 is SGHDT and CDR2 is YYEEEE. CDR3 DNA sequence: TGTGCCAGCAGCCACTCCAGCCGGGACAGGGCCCGCAGCTTTACTGAAGCTTTCTTT. This translates into CASSHSSRDRARSFTEAFF.

V is TRBV5-1 and J is TRBJ1-6; 8 nucleotides agree with TRBD1. V lost 4 bases to trimming and J lost 2 bases; unmatched junction nucleotides: 2. There are 15 residues in the CDR3. The germline CDR1 and CDR2 sequences are SGHRS and YFSETQ. The CDR3 spells CASSTDRAYNSPLHF. CDR3 coding DNA: TGCGCCAGCAGCACGGACAGGGCCTATAATTCACCCCTCCACTTT.

V is TRBV19 and J is TRBJ1-2; 10 bases line up with TRBD1. The CDR3 extends over 16 amino acids. Per the germline V gene, CDR1 is LNHDA and CDR2 is SQIVND (reference sequence). The ends lost 1 base at V and 7 bases at J; junction bases unmatched: 9. CDR3 amino acids: CASSIAGTGVSTGYTF. Written as DNA, the CDR3 is TGTGCCAGTAGTATAGCGGGGACAGGGGTATCTACTGGCTACACCTTC. Complete variable domain (other parts from reference TRBV19 and TRBJ1-2): DGGITQSPKYLFRKEGQNVTLSCEQNLNHDAMYWYRQDPGQGLRLIYYSQIVNDFQKGDIAEGYSVSREKKESFPLTVTSAQKNPTAFYLCASSIAGTGVSTGYTFGSGTRLTVV.

This rearrangement joins TRBV5-6 to TRBJ2-7, with a weak D call TRBD1 (5 bases). Germline CDR1 and CDR2: SGHDT and YYEEEE. The CDR3 runs to 13 residues. The V and J ends lost 1 base and 3 bases respectively, with 8 bases between them. Here the CDR3 reads CASSLRGNYEQYF. In DNA form, the CDR3 reads TGTGCCAGCAGCTTGAGGGGAAACTACGAGCAGTACTTC.

The V and J genes are TRBV7-9 and TRBJ1-3; D remains unclear. Trimming removed 5 bases from V and 6 bases from J, with 14 bases in between. Germline V lookup: CDR1 SEHNR, CDR2 FQNEAQ (reference sequence). This CDR3 contains 14 residues. The CDR3: CASSLLGLENTIYF. For the CDR3, the DNA is TGTGCCAGCAGCCTGCTCGGTCTTGAAAACACCATATATTTT.

The chain couples TRBV9 to TRBJ2-7, with 7 bases identical to TRBD2. V trimming: 0 bases; J trimming: 7 bases; junction bases outside the gene matches: 7. The CDR3 has 14 residues. CDR1 and CDR2 from the germline V gene are SGDLS and YYNGEE. The DNA for the CDR3 is TGTGCCAGCAGCGTAGCTACCTGGGGGGGGGAGCAGTACTTC. Amino acids: CASSVATWGGEQYF.

Only one count was recorded for this clone. This chain connects TRBV7-9 to TRBJ1-3; D uncertain. Germline values: CDR1 SEHNR, CDR2 FQNEAQ (reference sequence). V gave up 5 bases and J gave up 0 bases, with 11 bases separating them. This CDR3 contains 15 residues. The DNA of the CDR3 is TGTGCCAGCAGCCCGAACCCCACCTCTGGAAACACCATATATTTT. This gives the protein CASSPNPTSGNTIYF.

V and J are TRBV5-6 and TRBJ2-1; 7 bases agree with TRBD2. J lost 9 bases, V lost 4 bases, and 16 bases had no gene match. Germline CDR1 and CDR2: SGHDT and YYEEEE. The CDR3 is made up of 16 amino acids. The DNA for the CDR3 is TGTGCCAGCAGCCGACAACTAGCGAGGAAAGGGACTGAGCAGTTCTTC. Translated: CASSRQLARKGTEQFF.

This CDR3 reads CASGLTQPQRLPQPQHF. DNA for the CDR3: TGTGCTAGTGGTTTGACCCAACCTCAGAGGCTTCCACAGCCCCAGCATTTT. This sequence joins TRBV12-5 and TRBJ1-5, with unresolved D. The ends were cut back, 2 bases at V and 7 bases at J, with 21 bases in the middle. This CDR3 has 17 residues. The germline V gene encodes CDR1 LGHNT and CDR2 FRNRAP.

The chain has TRBV14 and TRBJ2-5, with TRBD1 as a possible D gene (5 bases). V shed 1 base and J shed 6 bases, with 9 bases lying between them. The CDR3 is 13 residues long. Germline V gene lookup returns CDR1 SGHDN and CDR2 FVKESK. The chain's CDR3 is CASSQASGKTQYF. The CDR3 nucleotides read TGTGCCAGCAGCCAAGCCTCAGGGAAGACCCAGTACTTC. Full variable domain (outside the CDR3, taken from reference TRBV14 and TRBJ2-5): EAGVTQFPSHSVIEKGQTVTLRCDPISGHDNLYWYRRVMGKEIKFLLHFVKESKQDESGMPNNRFLAERTGGTYSTLKVQPAELEDSGVYFCASSQASGKTQYFGPGTRLLVL.

The chain carries TRBV4-2 and TRBJ2-3; 7 nucleotides line up with TRBD2. The V segment lost 1 base and the J segment 3 bases; nucleotides outside the gene matches: 16. The CDR3 is made up of 19 amino acids. Germline V gene data show CDR1 as LGHNA and CDR2 as YNFKEQ. CDR3 sequence: CASSQVLTSLKTFTDTQYF. For the CDR3, the DNA is TGTGCCAGCAGCCAAGTTCTGACTAGCCTAAAAACGTTTACAGATACGCAGTATTTT.

The chain joins TRBV5-1 to TRBJ2-7; TRBD2 agrees at 12 bases. Germline CDR1 reads SGHRS; CDR2 reads YFSETQ. CDR3 length: 17 residues. Trimming removed 0 bases from V and 4 bases from J; junction bases left unmatched: 8. For the CDR3, the DNA is TGCGCCAGCAGCTTGGGTTCCCGACTAGCGGGGGCGTACGAGCAGTACTTC. Translated, it gives CASSLGSRLAGAYEQYF.

This clone was picked up a small number of times. V is TRBV28 and J is TRBJ1-6; tentative D call: TRBD1 (6 bases). The ends were cut back, 6 bases at V and 6 bases at J, with 15 bases in the middle. The length of the CDR3 is 15 residues. Germline assignment: CDR1 MDHEN and CDR2 SYDVKM. The CDR3 spells CASRQTDRRNSPLHF. The CDR3 nucleotides read TGTGCCAGCAGACAAACCGACAGGCGTAATTCACCCCTCCACTTT.

The J gene is TRBJ2-1, the V gene TRBV4-2; D perhaps matches TRBD1 (5 bases). The CDR3 consists of 14 residues. The V and J ends lost 1 base and 6 bases respectively, with 10 bases between them. The germline V gene encodes CDR1 LGHNA and CDR2 YNFKEQ. CDR3 in amino acids: CASSQGRGSNEQFF. The CDR3 DNA reads TGTGCCAGCAGCCAAGGTAGGGGAAGCAATGAGCAGTTCTTC.

The chain combines TRBV27 with TRBJ1-3; 8 bases line up with TRBD1. The germline V gene encodes CDR1 MNHEY and CDR2 SMNVEV (reference sequence). The CDR3 runs 14 residues. With 5 bases clipped from V and 7 bases from J, the junction kept 7 bases outside the gene matches. The CDR3 loop is CASSLGQGGNTIYF. The CDR3 DNA follows: TGTGCCAGCAGTCTCGGACAGGGCGGGAACACCATATATTTT.

The rearrangement links TRBV4-3 to TRBJ2-5, with a tentative D call TRBD2 (6 bases). Trimming took off 4 bases at V and 4 bases at J, with 19 bases between the two ends. Per germline, CDR1 LGHNA and CDR2 YSLEER. The CDR3 sequence is 16 residues long. The DNA for the CDR3 is TGCGCCAGCAGCCTAAAAAAGGGCGACGGGGGAGAGACCCAGTACTTC. Its protein is CASSLKKGDGGETQYF.